The sample holds a few counts of the clone carrying this TCR beta chain. Its antigen remains unidentified. The data originate from a study of CD8 T cells in ankylosing spondylitis. Findings of the study overall: Disease-associated clonotypes exhibited CD8+ identity and were relatively infrequent in peripheral blood. Seven to nine highly homologous variants formed a TCR beta motif that appeared characteristic of ankylosing spondylitis blood.

Looked up from germline, CDR1 is DFQATT and CDR2 is SNEGSKA (reference sequence). Between the trimmed V and J ends, which lost 2 bases and 4 bases, there was a span of 11 bases. This CDR3 is built from 13 residues. From the 5' RACE reads, TCRdb called clonotypes with MiXCR, one entry per CDR3 protein. Here the sample spans 470,000 or so distinct CDR3 sequences, 25% to 30% being singletons. What was sequenced was blood, either unsorted or a sorted T cell fraction (not recorded which). The chain couples TRBV20-1 to TRBJ1-2, with D unclear. The source of this sequence is a male donor with ankylosing spondylitis. CDR3 region: CSARQELTYGYTF. The CDR3 DNA reads as TGCAGTGCTAGACAGGAGCTCACCTATGGCTACACCTTC.